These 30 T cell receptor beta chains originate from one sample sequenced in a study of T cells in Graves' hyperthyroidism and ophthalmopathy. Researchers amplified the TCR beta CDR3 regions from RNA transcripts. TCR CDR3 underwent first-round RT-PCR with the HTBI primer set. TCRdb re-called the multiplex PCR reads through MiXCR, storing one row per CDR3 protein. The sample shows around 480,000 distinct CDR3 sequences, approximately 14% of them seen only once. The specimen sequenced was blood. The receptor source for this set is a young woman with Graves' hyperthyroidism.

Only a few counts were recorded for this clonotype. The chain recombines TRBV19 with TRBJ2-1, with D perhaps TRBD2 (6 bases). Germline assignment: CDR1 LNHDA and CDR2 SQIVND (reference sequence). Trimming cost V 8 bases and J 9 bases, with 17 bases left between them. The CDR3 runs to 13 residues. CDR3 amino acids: CASAEGPRGEQFF. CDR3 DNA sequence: TGTGCCAGTGCTGAGGGCCCGCGGGGTGAGCAGTTCTTC.

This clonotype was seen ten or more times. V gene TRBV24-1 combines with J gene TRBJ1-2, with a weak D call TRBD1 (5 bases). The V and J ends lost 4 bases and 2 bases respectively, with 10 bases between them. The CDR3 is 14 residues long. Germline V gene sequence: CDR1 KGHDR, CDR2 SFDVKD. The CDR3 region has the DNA TGTGCCACCAGTGAGGGGACGGGGAACTATGGCTACACCTTC. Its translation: CATSEGTGNYGYTF.

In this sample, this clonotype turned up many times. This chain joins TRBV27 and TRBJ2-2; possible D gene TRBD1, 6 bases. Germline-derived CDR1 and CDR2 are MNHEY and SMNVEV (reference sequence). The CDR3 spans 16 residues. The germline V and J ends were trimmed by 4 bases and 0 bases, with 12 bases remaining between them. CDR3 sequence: CASSSNRETNTGELFF. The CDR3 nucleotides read TGTGCCAGCAGTTCAAACAGGGAAACGAACACCGGGGAGCTGTTTTTT.

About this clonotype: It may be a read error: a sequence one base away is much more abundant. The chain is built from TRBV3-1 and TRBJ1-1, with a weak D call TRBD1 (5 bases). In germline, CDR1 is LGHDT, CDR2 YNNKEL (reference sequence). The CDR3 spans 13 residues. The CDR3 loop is CASSQLPGGEGFF. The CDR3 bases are TGTGCCAGCAGCCAACTCCCTGGGGGTGAAGGTTTCTTT.

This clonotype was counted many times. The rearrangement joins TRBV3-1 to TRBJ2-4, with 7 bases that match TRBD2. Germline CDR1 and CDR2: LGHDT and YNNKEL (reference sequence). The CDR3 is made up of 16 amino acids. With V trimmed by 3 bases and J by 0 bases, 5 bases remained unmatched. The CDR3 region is CASSHLAESAKNIQYF. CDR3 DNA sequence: TGTGCCAGCAGCCACCTAGCGGAATCAGCCAAAAACATTCAGTACTTC.

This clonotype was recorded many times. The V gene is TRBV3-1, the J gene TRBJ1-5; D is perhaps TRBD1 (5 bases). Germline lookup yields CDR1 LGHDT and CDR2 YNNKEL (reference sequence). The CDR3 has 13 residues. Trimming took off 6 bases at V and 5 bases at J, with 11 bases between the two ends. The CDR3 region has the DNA TGTGCCAGCAGTCAGGGAGGCGATCAGCCCCAGCATTTT. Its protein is CASSQGGDQPQHF.

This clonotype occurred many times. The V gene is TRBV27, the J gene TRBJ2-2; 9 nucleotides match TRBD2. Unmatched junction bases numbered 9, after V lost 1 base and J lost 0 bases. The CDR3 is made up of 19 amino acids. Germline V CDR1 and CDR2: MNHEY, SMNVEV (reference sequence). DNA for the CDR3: TGTGCCAGCAGTTTATACATAGCGGGGGACGGACCGAACACCGGGGAGCTGTTTTTT. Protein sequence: CASSLYIAGDGPNTGELFF.

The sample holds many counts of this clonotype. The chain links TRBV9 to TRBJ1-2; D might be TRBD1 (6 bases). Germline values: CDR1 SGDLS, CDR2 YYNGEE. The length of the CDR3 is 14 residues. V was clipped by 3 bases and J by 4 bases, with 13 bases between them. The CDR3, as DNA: TGTGCCAGCAGCGCGACCCAGGGGACCTATGGCTACACCTTC. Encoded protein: CASSATQGTYGYTF.

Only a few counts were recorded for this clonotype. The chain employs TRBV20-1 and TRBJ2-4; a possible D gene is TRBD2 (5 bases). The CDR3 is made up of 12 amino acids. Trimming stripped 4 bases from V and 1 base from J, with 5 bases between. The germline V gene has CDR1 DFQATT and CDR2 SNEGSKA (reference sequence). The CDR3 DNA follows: TGCAGTGCTACGGGGGCCAAAAACATTCAGTACTTC. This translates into CSATGAKNIQYF.

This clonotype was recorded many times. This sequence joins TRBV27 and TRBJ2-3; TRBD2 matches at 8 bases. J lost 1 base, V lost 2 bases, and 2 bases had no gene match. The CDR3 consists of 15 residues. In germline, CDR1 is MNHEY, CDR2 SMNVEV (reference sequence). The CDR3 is CASSLVSGGTDTQYF. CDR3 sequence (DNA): TGTGCCAGCAGTTTAGTTAGCGGGGGCACAGATACGCAGTATTTT.

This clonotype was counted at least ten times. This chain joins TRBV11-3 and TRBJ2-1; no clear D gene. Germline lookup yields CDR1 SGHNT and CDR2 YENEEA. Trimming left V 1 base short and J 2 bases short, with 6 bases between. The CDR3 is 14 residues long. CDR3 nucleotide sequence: TGTGCCAGCAGCTTAGTCCGGGCCTACAATGAGCAGTTCTTC. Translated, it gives CASSLVRAYNEQFF.

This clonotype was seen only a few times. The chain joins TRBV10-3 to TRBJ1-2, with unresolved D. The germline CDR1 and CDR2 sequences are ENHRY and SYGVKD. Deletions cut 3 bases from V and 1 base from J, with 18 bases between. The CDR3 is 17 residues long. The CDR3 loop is CAISDRFYRDLNYGYTF. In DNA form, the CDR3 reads TGTGCCATCAGTGATCGCTTTTACAGAGACCTTAACTATGGCTACACCTTC.

The CDR3 DNA is TGTGCCAGCAGACCCCCTAGCGGGAGGTCGGATACGCAGTATTTT. Protein sequence: CASRPPSGRSDTQYF. The chain employs TRBV7-3 and TRBJ2-3; 11 nucleotides agree with TRBD2. The CDR3 spans 15 residues. After removal of 6 bases from V and 6 bases from J, the junction contained 8 bases not matched to a gene. Germline V lookup: CDR1 SGHTA, CDR2 FQGTGA.

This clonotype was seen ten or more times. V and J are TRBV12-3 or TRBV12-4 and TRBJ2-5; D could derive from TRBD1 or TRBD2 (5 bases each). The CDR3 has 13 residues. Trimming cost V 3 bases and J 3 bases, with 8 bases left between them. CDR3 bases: TGTGCCAGCAGTTTTTGGGGGAAAGAGACCCAGTACTTC. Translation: CASSFWGKETQYF.

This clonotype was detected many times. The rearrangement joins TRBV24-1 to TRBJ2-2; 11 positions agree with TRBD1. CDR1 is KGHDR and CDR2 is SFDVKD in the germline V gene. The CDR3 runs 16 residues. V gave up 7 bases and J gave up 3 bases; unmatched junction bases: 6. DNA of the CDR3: TGTGCCACCAGCGAATCGGGACAGGGGGACACCGGGGAGCTGTTTTTT. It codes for CATSESGQGDTGELFF.

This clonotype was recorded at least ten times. The CDR3: CASRLGGTDTQYF. The CDR3 DNA reads as TGTGCCAGTAGACTAGGGGGCACAGATACGCAGTATTTT. This sequence joins TRBV19 and TRBJ2-3; either TRBD1 or TRBD2 may fit D (5 bases each). Germline values: CDR1 LNHDA, CDR2 SQIVND (reference sequence). V shed 6 bases and J shed 1 base, with 8 bases lying between them. The CDR3 totals 13 residues.

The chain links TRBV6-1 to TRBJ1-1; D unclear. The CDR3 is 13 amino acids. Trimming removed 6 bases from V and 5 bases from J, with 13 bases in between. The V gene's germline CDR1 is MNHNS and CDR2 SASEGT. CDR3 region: CASRSGDFTEAFF. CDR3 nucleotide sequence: TGTGCCAGCAGGTCCGGGGATTTTACTGAAGCTTTCTTT.

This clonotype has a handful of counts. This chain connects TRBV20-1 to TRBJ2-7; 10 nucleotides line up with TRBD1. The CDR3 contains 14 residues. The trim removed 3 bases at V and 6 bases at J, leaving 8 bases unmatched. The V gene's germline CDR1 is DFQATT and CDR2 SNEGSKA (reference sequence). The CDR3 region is CSASVIGTGVEQYV. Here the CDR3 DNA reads TGCAGTGCTAGTGTTATCGGGACAGGGGTCGAGCAGTACGTC.

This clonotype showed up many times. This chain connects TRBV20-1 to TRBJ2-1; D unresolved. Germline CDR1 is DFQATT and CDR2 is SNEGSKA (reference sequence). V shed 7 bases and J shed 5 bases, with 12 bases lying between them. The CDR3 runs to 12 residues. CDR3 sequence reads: CSELHLDNEQFF. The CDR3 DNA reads TGCAGTGAACTACACCTTGACAATGAGCAGTTCTTC.

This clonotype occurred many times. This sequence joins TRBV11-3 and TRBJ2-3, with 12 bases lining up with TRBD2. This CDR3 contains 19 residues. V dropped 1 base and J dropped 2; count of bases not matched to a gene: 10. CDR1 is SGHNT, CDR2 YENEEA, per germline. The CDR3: CASSLGLAGEGWITDTQYF. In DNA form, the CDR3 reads TGTGCCAGCAGCTTAGGACTAGCGGGAGAAGGTTGGATCACAGATACGCAGTATTTT.

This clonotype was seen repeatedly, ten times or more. The CDR3 nucleotides are TGCGCCAGCAGCTTGGGGGACAGGGGCCCTACCTACGAGCAGTACGTC. This encodes CASSLGDRGPTYEQYV. The V and J genes are TRBV5-1 and TRBJ2-7, with 10 bases lining up with TRBD1. The CDR3 contains 16 residues. The V gene end was trimmed by 0 bases and the J gene end by 2 bases; junction bases not matched to a gene: 5. Germline loops: CDR1 SGHRS, CDR2 YFSETQ.

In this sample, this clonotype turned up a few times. Here the CDR3 DNA reads TGTGCCAGTAGTATAGGGACAAGGGTAGGCGGCTTCTTT. It specifies CASSIGTRVGGFF. This chain joins TRBV19 and TRBJ1-1; TRBD1 is a possible D gene (5 bases). V dropped 1 base and J dropped 14 bases, with 17 bases sitting between them. CDR1 is LNHDA, CDR2 SQIVND, per germline (reference sequence). This CDR3 comprises 13 residues.

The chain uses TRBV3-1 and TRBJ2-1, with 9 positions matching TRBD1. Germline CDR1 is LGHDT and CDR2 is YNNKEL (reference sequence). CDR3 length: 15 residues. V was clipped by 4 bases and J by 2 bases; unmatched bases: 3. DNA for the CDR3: TGTGCCAGCAGCCGTCGGGACAGGGCCTACAATGAGCAGTTCTTC. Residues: CASSRRDRAYNEQFF.

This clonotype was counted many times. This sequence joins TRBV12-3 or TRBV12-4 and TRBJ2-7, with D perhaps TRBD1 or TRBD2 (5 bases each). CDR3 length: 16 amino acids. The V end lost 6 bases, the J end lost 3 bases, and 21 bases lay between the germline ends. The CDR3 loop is CASRPPGTPPVYEQYF. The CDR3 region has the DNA TGTGCCAGCAGACCACCCGGGACCCCCCCGGTCTACGAGCAGTACTTC.

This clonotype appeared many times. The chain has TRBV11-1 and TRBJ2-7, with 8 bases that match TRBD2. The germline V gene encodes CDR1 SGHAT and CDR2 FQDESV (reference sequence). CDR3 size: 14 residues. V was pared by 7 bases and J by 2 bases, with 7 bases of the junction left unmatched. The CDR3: CASNSGGRPYEQYF. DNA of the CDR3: TGTGCCAGCAACTCTGGCGGGAGGCCCTACGAGCAGTACTTC.

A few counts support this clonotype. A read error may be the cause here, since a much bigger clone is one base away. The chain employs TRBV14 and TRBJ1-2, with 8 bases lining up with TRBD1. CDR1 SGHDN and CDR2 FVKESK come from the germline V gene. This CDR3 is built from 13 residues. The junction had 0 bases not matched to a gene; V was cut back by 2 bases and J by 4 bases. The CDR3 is CASSQTGGYGYTF. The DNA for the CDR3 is TGTGCCAGCAGCCAAACAGGGGGCTATGGCTACACCTTC.

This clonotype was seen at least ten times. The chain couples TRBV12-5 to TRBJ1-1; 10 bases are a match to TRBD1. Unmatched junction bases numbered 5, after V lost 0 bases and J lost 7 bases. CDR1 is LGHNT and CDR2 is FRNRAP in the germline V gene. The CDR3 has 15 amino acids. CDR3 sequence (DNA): TGTGCTAGTGGTTTGGTACTAGGGACAGGGGATGAAGCTTTCTTT. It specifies CASGLVLGTGDEAFF.

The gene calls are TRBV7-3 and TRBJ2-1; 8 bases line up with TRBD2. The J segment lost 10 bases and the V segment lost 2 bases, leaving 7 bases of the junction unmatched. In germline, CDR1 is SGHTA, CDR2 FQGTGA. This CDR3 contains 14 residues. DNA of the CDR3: TGTGCCAGCAGCTTACTTAGCGGGGAGGGGGAGCAGTTCTTC. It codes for CASSLLSGEGEQFF. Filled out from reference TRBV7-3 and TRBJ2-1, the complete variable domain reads GAGVSQTPSNKVTEKGKYVELRCDPISGHTALYWYRQSLGQGPEFLIYFQGTGAADDSGLPNDRFFAVRPEGSVSTLKIQRTERGDSAVYLCASSLLSGEGEQFFGPGTRLTVL.

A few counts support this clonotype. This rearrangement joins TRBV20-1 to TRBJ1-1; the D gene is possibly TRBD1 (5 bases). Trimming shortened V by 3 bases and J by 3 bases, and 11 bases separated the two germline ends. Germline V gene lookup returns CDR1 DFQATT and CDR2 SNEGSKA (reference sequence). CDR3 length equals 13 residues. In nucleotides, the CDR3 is TGCAGTGCTAGGGGGGGTCTTGACACTGAAGCTTTCTTT. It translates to CSARGGLDTEAFF.

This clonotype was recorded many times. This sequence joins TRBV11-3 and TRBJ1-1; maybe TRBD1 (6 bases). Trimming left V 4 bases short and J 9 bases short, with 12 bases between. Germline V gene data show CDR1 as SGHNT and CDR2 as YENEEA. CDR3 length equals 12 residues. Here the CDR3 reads CASSWDDRQAFF. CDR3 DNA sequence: TGTGCCAGCAGCTGGGACGACAGGCAAGCTTTCTTT.